This paragraph covers one T cell receptor (beta chain) sequence. Its antigen is unidentified. This sample was taken from a study of cytomegalovirus exposure and HLA in healthy donors. Unmatched junction bases numbered 7, after V lost 5 bases and J lost 4 bases. CDR3 length: 15 residues. CDR1 and CDR2 (germline): LNHNV, YYDKDF (reference sequence). Primers included in the PCR were 60 Vbeta and 13 Jbeta primers. TCRdb's copy holds only in-frame clones and misses some; the assay was immunoSEQ multiplex PCR. Here the sample spans approximately 130,000 clones, over 75% being singletons. Study-wide findings and caveats: Excluded were some V segments that proved indistinguishable, including TRBV6-2 and TRBV6-3. A list of around 160 TCR beta chains associated with cytomegalovirus was given. Accurate HLA-A and HLA-B prediction from TCR beta sequences was reported for most subjects. Among TCR beta chains of equal frequency, HLA-associated ones were more clonally expanded in a later analysis.

The chain is built from TRBV15 and TRBJ2-7; 11 nucleotides align to TRBD1. This TCR came from a man aged 45-65 years in good health and CMV-seronegative. The sample taken for sequencing was PBMCs. The CDR3 loop is CATSARDRGIYEQYF. The CDR3 coding sequence is TGTGCCACCAGCGCCCGGGACAGGGGGATTTACGAGCAGTACTTC.